What follows are 14 T cell receptor beta chains derived from one specimen sequenced in a study of radiotherapy plus CTLA-4 blockade in lung cancer. The assay was immunoSEQ multiplex PCR, and TCRdb's table has in-frame clones only and misses some. The top ten clones hold roughly 26% of a sample with roughly 100,000 clones, 80% to 85% of them seen once. The sample consisted of peripheral blood, taken from a patient treated with radiotherapy plus ipilimumab. These TCRs come from a human donor with non-small cell lung cancer that progressed on radiotherapy plus ipilimumab.

CDR3 DNA sequence: TGCAGCGTTGCGGACCCACAAACTAATGAAAAACTGTTTTTT. Translation gives CSVADPQTNEKLFF. V is TRBV29-1 and J is TRBJ1-4, with no clear D. V dropped 4 bases and J dropped 1 base, with 10 bases sitting between them. The CDR3 contains 14 residues. Per the germline V gene, CDR1 is SQVTM and CDR2 is ANQGSEA.

The J gene is TRBJ2-2, the V gene TRBV29-1, with D hard to call. CDR1 and CDR2 from the germline V gene are SQVTM and ANQGSEA. V lost 4 bases and J 3 bases, leaving 3 bases between the germline ends. CDR3 length: 11 amino acids. For the CDR3, the DNA is TGCAGCGTTGTGGACACCGGGGAGCTGTTTTTT. Protein: CSVVDTGELFF.

This sequence joins TRBV4-2 and TRBJ2-2; 11 bases are shared with TRBD2. Germline CDR1 LGHNA, CDR2 YNFKEQ. This CDR3 region has 20 residues. With V trimmed by 2 bases and J by 2 bases, 13 bases remained unmatched. CDR3 residues: CASSQQLAGGAMQNTGELFF. The CDR3, as DNA: TGTGCCAGCAGCCAACAGCTAGCGGGAGGTGCTATGCAAAACACCGGGGAGCTGTTTTTT.

The rearrangement uses TRBV6-5 and TRBJ1-1, with D unresolved. From germline, CDR1 is MNHEY and CDR2 SVGAGI. This CDR3 has 13 amino acids. The V and J ends lost 6 bases and 7 bases respectively, with 15 bases between them. The CDR3 nucleotides read TGTGCCAGCAGATTAAACGGACGGGGTGAAGCTTTCTTT. Translation: CASRLNGRGEAFF.

Only one count was recorded for this clone. This chain uses TRBV18 with TRBJ2-7; D is perhaps TRBD1 (6 bases). Germline loops: CDR1 KGHSH, CDR2 LQKENI. There are 13 residues in the CDR3. V lost 2 bases and J lost 1, with 6 bases in between. DNA for the CDR3: TGTGCCAGCTCACCAGGACAGTCCTACGAGCAGTACTTC. Encoded protein: CASSPGQSYEQYF.

The chain joins TRBV28 to TRBJ1-2; TRBD1 is a possible D gene (5 bases). This CDR3 has 14 amino acids. CDR1 and CDR2 from the germline V gene are MDHEN and SYDVKM. Trimming stripped 4 bases from V and 4 bases from J, with 13 bases between. CDR3 nucleotides: TGTGCCAGCAGTTCTCGGGACGGATCCTATGGCTACACCTTC. It codes for CASSSRDGSYGYTF.

The CDR3 nucleotides are TGTGCCAGCAGCTCGCGGACGCCCGGGTCCTACGAGCAGTACTTC. The encoded protein is CASSSRTPGSYEQYF. The chain employs TRBV11-2 and TRBJ2-7; D gene unclear. The CDR3 covers 15 residues. Per the germline V gene, CDR1 is SGHAT and CDR2 is FQNNGV. V was pared by 4 bases and J by 1 base, with 14 bases between.

The chain has TRBV10-3 and TRBJ1-1, with TRBD1 as a possible D gene (5 bases). This CDR3 is built from 14 residues. Germline loops: CDR1 ENHRY, CDR2 SYGVKD. The V end lost 10 bases, the J end lost 5 bases, and 20 bases lay between the germline ends. Written as DNA, the CDR3 is TGTGCCACCCGAGGAGGGAGAGAGGGGACTGAAGCTTTCTTT. Protein product: CATRGGREGTEAFF.

The chain couples TRBV28 to TRBJ2-5; 7 bases are shared with TRBD1. This CDR3 is built from 16 residues. Trimming at V came to 6 bases and at J to 4 bases, leaving 14 bases not matched to a gene. CDR1 and CDR2 from the germline V gene are MDHEN and SYDVKM. This CDR3 is CASSLVRQGMAETQYF. CDR3 DNA: TGTGCCAGCAGCTTAGTTCGACAGGGTATGGCAGAGACCCAGTACTTC.

This chain connects TRBV30 to TRBJ1-2, with no clear D. In germline, CDR1 is GTSNPN, CDR2 SVGIG (reference sequence). Deletions cut 4 bases from V and 7 bases from J, with 13 bases between. The length of the CDR3 is 12 residues. The CDR3 region has the DNA TGTGCCTGGATGGGGTTACCAGGTGGCTACACCTTC. Amino acid sequence: CAWMGLPGGYTF.

The DNA of the CDR3 is TGCGCCAGCAGCTTAGGATTTGACTCTGGAAACACCATATATTTT. It yields the protein CASSLGFDSGNTIYF. The chain uses TRBV5-1 and TRBJ1-3, with D unresolved. Germline V gives CDR1 SGHRS, CDR2 YFSETQ. This CDR3 has 15 residues. Trimming took off 2 bases at V and 0 bases at J, with 9 bases between the two ends.

The rearrangement joins TRBV27 to TRBJ2-2; 10 positions match TRBD2. Germline assignment: CDR1 MNHEY and CDR2 SMNVEV (reference sequence). This CDR3 comprises 19 residues. Trimming removed 6 bases from V and 1 base from J; junction bases left unmatched: 14. CDR3 sequence (DNA): TGTGCCAGCAGCCCGCCGGGGGTAAGACTAGCGGGGAACACCGGGGAGCTGTTTTTT. Protein sequence: CASSPPGVRLAGNTGELFF.

The rearrangement joins TRBV30 to TRBJ1-2; D might be TRBD1 (5 bases). The germline V gene has CDR1 GTSNPN and CDR2 SVGIG (reference sequence). There are 14 residues in the CDR3. Between the trimmed V and J ends, which lost 3 bases and 1 base, there was a span of 12 bases. CDR3 region: CAWRGGEGNYGYTF. The CDR3, as DNA: TGTGCCTGGAGGGGGGGAGAGGGTAACTATGGCTACACCTTC.

This chain joins TRBV6-6 and TRBJ2-1; no firm D call. V was shortened by 8 bases and J by 7 bases, with 9 bases between the two germline ends. The germline gives CDR1 MNHNY, CDR2 SVGAGI (reference sequence). There are 11 residues in the CDR3. The CDR3 sequence: CASSNGNEQFF. The CDR3 DNA is TGTGCCAGCTCTAACGGGAATGAGCAGTTCTTC.